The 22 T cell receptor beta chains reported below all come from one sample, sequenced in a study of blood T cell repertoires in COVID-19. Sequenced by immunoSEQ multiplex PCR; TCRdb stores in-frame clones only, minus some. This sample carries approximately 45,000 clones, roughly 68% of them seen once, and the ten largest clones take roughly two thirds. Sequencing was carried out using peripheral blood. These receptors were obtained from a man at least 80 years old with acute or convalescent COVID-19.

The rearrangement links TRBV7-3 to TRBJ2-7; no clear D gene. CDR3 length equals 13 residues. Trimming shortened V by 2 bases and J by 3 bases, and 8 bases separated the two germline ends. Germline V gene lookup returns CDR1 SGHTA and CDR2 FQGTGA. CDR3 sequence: CASSLVPGYEQYF. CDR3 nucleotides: TGTGCCAGCAGCTTAGTACCCGGCTACGAGCAGTACTTC.

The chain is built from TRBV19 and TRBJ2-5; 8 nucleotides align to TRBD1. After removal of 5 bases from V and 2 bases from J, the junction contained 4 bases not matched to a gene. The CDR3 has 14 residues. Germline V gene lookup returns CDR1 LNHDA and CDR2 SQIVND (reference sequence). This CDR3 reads CASSPTGGQETQYF. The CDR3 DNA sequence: TGTGCCAGTAGTCCTACAGGGGGGCAAGAGACCCAGTACTTC.

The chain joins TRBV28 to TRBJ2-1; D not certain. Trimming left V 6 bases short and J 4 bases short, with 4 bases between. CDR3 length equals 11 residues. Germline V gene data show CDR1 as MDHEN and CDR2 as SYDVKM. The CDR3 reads CASSPYNEQFF. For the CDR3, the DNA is TGTGCCAGCAGCCCTTACAATGAGCAGTTCTTC.

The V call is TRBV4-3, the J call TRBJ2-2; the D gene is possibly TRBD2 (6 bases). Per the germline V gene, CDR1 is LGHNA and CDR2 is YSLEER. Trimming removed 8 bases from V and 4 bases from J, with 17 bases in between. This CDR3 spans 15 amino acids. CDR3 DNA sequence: TGCGCCAGCCGACCCTCCTGGCGGGGCACCGGGGAGCTGTTTTTT. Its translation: CASRPSWRGTGELFF.

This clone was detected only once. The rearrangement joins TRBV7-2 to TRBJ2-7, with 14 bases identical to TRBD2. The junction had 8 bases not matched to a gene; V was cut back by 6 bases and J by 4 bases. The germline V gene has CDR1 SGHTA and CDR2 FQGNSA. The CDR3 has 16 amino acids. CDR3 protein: CASRTAGTSGSYEQYF. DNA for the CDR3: TGTGCCAGCAGAACCGCCGGGACTAGCGGGAGTTACGAGCAGTACTTC.

The CDR3 region has the DNA TGTGCCAGCAGCCTCACAGGGGTTGGAAACACCATATATTTT. Translating gives CASSLTGVGNTIYF. This chain links TRBV6-5 with TRBJ1-3, with TRBD1 identical over 7 bases. V shed 6 bases, J shed 3 bases, and the junction held 5 bases outside the gene matches. Germline V gene sequence: CDR1 MNHEY, CDR2 SVGAGI. The CDR3 extends over 14 amino acids.

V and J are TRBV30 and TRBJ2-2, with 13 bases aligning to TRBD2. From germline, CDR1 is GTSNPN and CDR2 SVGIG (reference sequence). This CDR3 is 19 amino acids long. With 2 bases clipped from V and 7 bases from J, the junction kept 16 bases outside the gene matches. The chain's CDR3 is CAWSLFARTSGRPVGELFF. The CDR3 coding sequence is TGTGCCTGGAGTCTTTTCGCCCGGACTAGCGGGAGACCGGTCGGGGAGCTGTTTTTT.

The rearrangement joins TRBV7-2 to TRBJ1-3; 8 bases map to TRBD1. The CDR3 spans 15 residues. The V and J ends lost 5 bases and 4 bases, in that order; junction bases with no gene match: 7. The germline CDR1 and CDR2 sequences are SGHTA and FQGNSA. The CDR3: CASSPGGTGGNTIYF. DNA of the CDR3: TGTGCCAGCAGCCCCGGCGGGACAGGAGGAAACACCATATATTTT.

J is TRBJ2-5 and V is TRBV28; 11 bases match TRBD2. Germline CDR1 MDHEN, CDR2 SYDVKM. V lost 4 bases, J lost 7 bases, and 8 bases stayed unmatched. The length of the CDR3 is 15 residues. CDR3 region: CASSSLAGGPRTQYF. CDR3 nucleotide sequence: TGTGCCAGCAGTTCCCTAGCGGGAGGACCTAGGACCCAGTACTTC.

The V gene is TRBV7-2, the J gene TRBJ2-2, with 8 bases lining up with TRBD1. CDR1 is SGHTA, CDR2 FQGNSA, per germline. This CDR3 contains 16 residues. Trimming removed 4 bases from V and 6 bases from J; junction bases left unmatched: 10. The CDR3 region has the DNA TGTGCCAGCAGCTCAGGGGGCGCTTTTACTGCCGGGGAGCTGTTTTTT. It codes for CASSSGGAFTAGELFF.

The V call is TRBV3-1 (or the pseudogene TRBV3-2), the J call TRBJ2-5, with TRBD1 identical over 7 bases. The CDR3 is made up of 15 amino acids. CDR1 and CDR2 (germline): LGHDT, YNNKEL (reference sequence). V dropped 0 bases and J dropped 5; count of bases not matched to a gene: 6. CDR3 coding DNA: TGTGCCAGCAGCCAAGATCGGACAGGTTGGGAGACCCAGTACTTC. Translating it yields CASSQDRTGWETQYF.

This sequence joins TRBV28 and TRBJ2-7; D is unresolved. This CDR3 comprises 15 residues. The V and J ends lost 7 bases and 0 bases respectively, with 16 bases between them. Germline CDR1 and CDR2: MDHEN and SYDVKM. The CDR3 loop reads CASTRRGLTSYEQYF. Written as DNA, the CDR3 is TGTGCCAGCACGAGGAGAGGTCTAACCTCCTACGAGCAGTACTTC. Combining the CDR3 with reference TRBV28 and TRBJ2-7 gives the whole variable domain DVKVTQSSRYLVKRTGEKVFLECVQDMDHENMFWYRQDPGLGLRLIYFSYDVKMKEKGDIPEGYSVSREKKERFSLILESASTNQTSMYLCASTRRGLTSYEQYFGPGTRLTVT.

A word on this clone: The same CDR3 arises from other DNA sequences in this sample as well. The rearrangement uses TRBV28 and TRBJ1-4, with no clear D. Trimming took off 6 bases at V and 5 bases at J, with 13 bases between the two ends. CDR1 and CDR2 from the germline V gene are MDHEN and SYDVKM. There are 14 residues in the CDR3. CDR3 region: CASSLGPRNEKLFF. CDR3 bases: TGTGCCAGCAGCTTGGGCCCAAGAAATGAAAAACTGTTTTTT.

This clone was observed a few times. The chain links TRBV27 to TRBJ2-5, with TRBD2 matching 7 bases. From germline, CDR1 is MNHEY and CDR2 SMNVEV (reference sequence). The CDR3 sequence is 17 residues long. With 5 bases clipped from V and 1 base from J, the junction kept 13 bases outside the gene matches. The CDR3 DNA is TGTGCCAGCAGTCCCTCCATTGGGGGAGGGAGCCAAGAGACCCAGTACTTC. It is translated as CASSPSIGGGSQETQYF.

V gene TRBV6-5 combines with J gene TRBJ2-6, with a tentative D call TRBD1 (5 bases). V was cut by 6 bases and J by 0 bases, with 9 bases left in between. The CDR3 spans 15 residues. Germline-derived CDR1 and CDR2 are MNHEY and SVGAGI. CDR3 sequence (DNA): TGTGCCAGCAGGCTTGACAGCTCTGGGGCCAACGTCCTGACTTTC. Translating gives CASRLDSSGANVLTF.

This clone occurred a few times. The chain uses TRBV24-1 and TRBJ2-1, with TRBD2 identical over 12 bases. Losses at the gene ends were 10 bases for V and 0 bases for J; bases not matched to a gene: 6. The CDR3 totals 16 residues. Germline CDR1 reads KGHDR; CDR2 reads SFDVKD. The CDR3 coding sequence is TGTGCCACGGGGACTAGCGGGCCGAGCTCCTACAATGAGCAGTTCTTC. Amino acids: CATGTSGPSSYNEQFF.

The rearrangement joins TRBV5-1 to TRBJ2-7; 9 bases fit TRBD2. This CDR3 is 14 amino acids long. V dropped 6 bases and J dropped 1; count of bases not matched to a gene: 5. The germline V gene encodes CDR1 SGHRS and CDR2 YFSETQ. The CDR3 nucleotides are TGCGCCAGCATGCGGGAGGGCCGGTCCTACGAGCAGTACTTC. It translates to CASMREGRSYEQYF.

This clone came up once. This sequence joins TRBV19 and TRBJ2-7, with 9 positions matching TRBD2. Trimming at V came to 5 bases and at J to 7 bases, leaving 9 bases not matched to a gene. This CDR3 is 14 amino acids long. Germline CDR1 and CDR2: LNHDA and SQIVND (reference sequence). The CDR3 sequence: CASSLAGALGEQYF. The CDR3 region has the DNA TGTGCCAGTAGTTTAGCGGGAGCGCTGGGGGAGCAGTACTTC.

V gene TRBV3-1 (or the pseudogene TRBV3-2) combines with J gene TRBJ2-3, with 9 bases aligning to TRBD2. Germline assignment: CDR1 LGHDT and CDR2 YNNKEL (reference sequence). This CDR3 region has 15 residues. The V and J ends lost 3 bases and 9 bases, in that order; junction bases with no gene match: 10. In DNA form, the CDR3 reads TGTGCCAGCAGCCAGGCCAGCGGGAGGCTAGGGACGCAGTATTTT. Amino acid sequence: CASSQASGRLGTQYF.

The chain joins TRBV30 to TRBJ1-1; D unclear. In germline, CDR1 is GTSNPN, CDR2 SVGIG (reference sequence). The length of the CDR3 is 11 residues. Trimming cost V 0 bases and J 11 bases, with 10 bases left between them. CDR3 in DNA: TGTGCCTGGAGTGTACTCATGAGGGCTTTCTTT. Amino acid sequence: CAWSVLMRAFF.

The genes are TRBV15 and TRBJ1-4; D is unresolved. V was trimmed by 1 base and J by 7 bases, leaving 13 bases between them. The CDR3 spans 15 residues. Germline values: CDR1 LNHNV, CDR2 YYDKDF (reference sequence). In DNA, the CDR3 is TGTGCCACCAGCAGAGGCGGGTCTTTCGGTGAAAAACTGTTTTTT. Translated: CATSRGGSFGEKLFF. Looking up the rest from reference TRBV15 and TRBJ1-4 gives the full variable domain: DAMVIQNPRYQVTQFGKPVTLSCSQTLNHNVMYWYQQKSSQAPKLLFHYYDKDFNNEADTPDNFQSRRPNTSFCFLDIRSPGLGDTAMYLCATSRGGSFGEKLFFGSGTQLSVL.

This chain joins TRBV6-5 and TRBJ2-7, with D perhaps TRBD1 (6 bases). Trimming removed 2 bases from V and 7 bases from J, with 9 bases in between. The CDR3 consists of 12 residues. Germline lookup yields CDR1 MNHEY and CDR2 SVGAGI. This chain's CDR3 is CASSYRTGEQYF. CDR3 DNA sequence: TGTGCCAGCAGTTACCGTACAGGGGAGCAGTACTTC.